This is a list of T cell receptor beta chains from one sample in a study of identical twins. TCRdb ran MiXCR on the 5' RACE reads and lists one entry per CDR3 protein. The sample holds 250,000 or so distinct CDR3 sequences; about 8.3% are singletons and the top ten take about 3%. The sample also formed part of further work on yellow fever vaccine responses in identical twins.

Sequenced: CD8+ T cells sorted from blood. The receptors come from a young woman in good health. Each CDR3 is given with its conserved first and last residue. D genes are given only for firm matches.

CDR3	V	D	J
CASSLDSQMGEQYF	TRBV5-1	NA	TRBJ2-7
CSAEGGLSYEQYF	TRBV29-1	NA	TRBJ2-7
CARGWTDYNEQFF	TRBV2	NA	TRBJ2-1
CSHSGSLDNEQFF	TRBV29-1	TRBD2	TRBJ2-1
CASRGIQGLNSPLHF	TRBV2	NA	TRBJ1-6
CAISESIGSDTDTQYF	TRBV10-3	NA	TRBJ2-3
CASSYWTDSYEQYF	TRBV6-2/TRBV6-3	NA	TRBJ2-7
CASSLTREFSYEQYF	TRBV7-9	NA	TRBJ2-7
CASSLTTRTGELFF	TRBV7-9	NA	TRBJ2-2
CASSYEGQGVGEQYF	TRBV6-5	TRBD1	TRBJ2-7
CATSRDRSGANVLTF	TRBV15	NA	TRBJ2-6
CASSSETFYEQYF	TRBV28	NA	TRBJ2-7
CSARDRDTSSYNEQFF	TRBV20-1	NA	TRBJ2-1
CASRQGGQETQYF	TRBV7-2	NA	TRBJ2-5
CSARDLRDRVDIQYF	TRBV20-1	TRBD1	TRBJ2-4
CASSLNPLAKNIQYF	TRBV7-2	NA	TRBJ2-4
CASSSLVTNTEAFF	TRBV27	NA	TRBJ1-1